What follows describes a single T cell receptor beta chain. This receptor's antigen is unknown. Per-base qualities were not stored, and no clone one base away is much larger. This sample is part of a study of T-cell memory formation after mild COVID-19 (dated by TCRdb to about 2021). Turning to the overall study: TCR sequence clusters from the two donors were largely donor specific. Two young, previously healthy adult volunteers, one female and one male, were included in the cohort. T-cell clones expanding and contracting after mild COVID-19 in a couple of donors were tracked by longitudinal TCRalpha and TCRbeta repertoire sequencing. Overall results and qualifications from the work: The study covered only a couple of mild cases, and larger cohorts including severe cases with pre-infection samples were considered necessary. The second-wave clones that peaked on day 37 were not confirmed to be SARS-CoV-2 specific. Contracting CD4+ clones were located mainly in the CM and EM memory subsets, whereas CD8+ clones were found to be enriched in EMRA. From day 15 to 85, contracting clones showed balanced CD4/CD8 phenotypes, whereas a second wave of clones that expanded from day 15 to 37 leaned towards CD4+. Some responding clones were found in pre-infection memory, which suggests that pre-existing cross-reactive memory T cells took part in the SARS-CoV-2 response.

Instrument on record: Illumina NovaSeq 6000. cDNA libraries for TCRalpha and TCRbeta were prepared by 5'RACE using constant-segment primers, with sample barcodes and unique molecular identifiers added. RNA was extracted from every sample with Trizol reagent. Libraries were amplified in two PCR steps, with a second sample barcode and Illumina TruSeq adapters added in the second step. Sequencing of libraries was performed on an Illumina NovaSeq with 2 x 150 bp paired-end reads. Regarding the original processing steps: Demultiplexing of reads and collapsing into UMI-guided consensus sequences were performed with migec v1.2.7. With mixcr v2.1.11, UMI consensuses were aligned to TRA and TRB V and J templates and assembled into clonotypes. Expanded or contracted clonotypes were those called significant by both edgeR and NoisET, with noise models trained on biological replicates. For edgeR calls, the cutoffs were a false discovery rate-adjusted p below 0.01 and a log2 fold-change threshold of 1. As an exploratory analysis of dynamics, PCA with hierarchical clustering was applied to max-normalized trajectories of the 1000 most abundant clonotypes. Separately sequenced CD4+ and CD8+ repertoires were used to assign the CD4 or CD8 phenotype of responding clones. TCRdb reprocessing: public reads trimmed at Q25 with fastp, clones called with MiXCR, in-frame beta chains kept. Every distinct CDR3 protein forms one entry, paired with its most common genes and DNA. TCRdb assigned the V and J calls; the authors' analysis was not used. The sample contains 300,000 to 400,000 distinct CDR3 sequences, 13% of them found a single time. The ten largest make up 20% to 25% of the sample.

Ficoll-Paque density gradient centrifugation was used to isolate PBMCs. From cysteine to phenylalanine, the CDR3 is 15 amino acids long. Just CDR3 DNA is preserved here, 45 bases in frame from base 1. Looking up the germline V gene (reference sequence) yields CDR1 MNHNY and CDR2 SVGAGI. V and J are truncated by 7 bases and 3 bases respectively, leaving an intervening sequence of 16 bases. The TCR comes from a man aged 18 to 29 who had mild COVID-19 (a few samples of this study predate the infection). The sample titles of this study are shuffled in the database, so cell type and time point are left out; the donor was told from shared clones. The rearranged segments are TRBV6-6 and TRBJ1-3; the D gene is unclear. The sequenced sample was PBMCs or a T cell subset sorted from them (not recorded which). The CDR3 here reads CASTLPGHYGNTIYF. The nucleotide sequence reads TGTGCCAGCACCCTCCCGGGTCATTATGGAAACACCATATATTTT.